The source of this TCR beta chain is a study of monozygotic twins with inflammatory bowel disease. General observations from the study: No repertoire similarity difference was seen between concordant and discordant twins; power was possibly limited.

Remarks on this clonotype: Its specificity is not known.

CDR3 length: 14 residues. The germline V gene encodes CDR1 MNHEY and CDR2 SMNVEV (reference sequence). Input per TCR library consisted of 3500 ng of total RNA. From the 5' RACE reads, TCRdb lists one entry per CDR3 protein and no DNA. The sample holds approximately 400,000 distinct CDR3 sequences. One blood sample of approximately 2.7 ml was taken from each donor. The V call is TRBV27, the J call TRBJ1-6; TCRdb's D call, TRBD1, is unchecked because there is no DNA. Sequencing was done on a sample of blood. This receptor was taken from a human donor with ulcerative colitis or Crohn's disease, or a healthy co-twin of an affected twin (not recorded which). CDR3 sequence: CASSLQGLPSPLHF.